Below are 12 T cell receptor beta chains sequenced from a single sample in a study of cytomegalovirus exposure and HLA in healthy donors. It was with 60 Vbeta and 13 Jbeta primers that the PCR ran. Sequenced by immunoSEQ multiplex PCR; TCRdb stores in-frame clones only, minus some. This repertoire comprises around 200,000 clones; its ten largest clones make up 0.7% to 0.8%. Material: PBMCs. The receptor source for this set is a woman between 18 and 29 years old in good health and CMV-seropositive.

This chain joins TRBV7-9 and TRBJ1-4; 9 nucleotides agree with TRBD1. This CDR3 is 16 amino acids long. In germline, CDR1 is SEHNR, CDR2 FQNEAQ (reference sequence). The trim removed 4 bases at V and 0 bases at J, leaving 3 bases unmatched. The CDR3 loop reads CASSSGDRATNEKLFF. In nucleotides, the CDR3 is TGTGCCAGCAGCTCCGGGGACAGGGCAACTAATGAAAAACTGTTTTTT. The full variable domain, with the rest looked up from reference TRBV7-9 and TRBJ1-4, is DTGVSQNPRHKITKRGQNVTFRCDPISEHNRLYWYRQTLGQGPEFLTYFQNEAQLEKSRLLSDRFSAERPKGSFSTLEIQRTEQGDSAMYLCASSSGDRATNEKLFFGSGTQLSVL.

CDR3 sequence: CASSQPDRETQETQYF. The CDR3 DNA reads as TGTGCCAGCAGCCAACCGGACAGGGAAACTCAAGAGACCCAGTACTTC. The rearrangement joins TRBV4-2 to TRBJ2-5, with 8 bases aligning to TRBD1. The CDR3 is made up of 16 amino acids. CDR1 and CDR2 from the germline V gene are LGHNA and YNFKEQ. V dropped 2 bases and J dropped 2; count of bases not matched to a gene: 7.

The chain is built from TRBV9 and TRBJ1-3; D may be TRBD1 (5 bases). Germline CDR1 and CDR2: SGDLS and YYNGEE. Trimming stripped 0 bases from V and 0 bases from J, with 10 bases between. The CDR3 is made up of 16 amino acids. Here the CDR3 reads CASSVDMTDSGNTIYF. The DNA of the CDR3 is TGTGCCAGCAGCGTAGATATGACAGACTCTGGAAACACCATATATTTT.

V and J are TRBV10-3 and TRBJ2-7, with D tentatively TRBD2 (5 bases). V shed 5 bases and J shed 6 bases, with 17 bases lying between them. The germline gives CDR1 ENHRY, CDR2 SYGVKD. The CDR3 is 14 residues long. CDR3 protein: CAISRGEMFSEQYF. CDR3 bases: TGTGCCATCAGTCGTGGGGAGATGTTTTCCGAGCAGTACTTC.

V is TRBV19 and J is TRBJ1-5, with D tentatively TRBD1 (5 bases). Germline assignment: CDR1 LNHDA and CDR2 SQIVND (reference sequence). Deletions cut 4 bases from V and 3 bases from J, with 16 bases between. The CDR3 runs to 16 residues. The CDR3 reads CASSTSPTGYNQPQHF. Written as DNA, the CDR3 is TGTGCCAGTAGTACCTCCCCAACAGGCTACAATCAGCCCCAGCATTTT.

The gene calls are TRBV9 and TRBJ2-7; maybe TRBD1 (6 bases). Trimming removed 0 bases from V and 3 bases from J, with 10 bases in between. Germline V gene data show CDR1 as SGDLS and CDR2 as YYNGEE. The CDR3 is 14 residues long. The CDR3 is CASSVGTEYYEQYF. DNA of the CDR3: TGTGCCAGCAGCGTAGGGACAGAGTACTACGAGCAGTACTTC.

The chain is built from TRBV6-1 and TRBJ2-1; no clear D gene. The CDR3 is 11 residues long. V dropped 1 base and J dropped 15 bases, with 10 bases sitting between them. The germline gives CDR1 MNHNS, CDR2 SASEGT. This chain's CDR3 is CASSEGPVGFF. The CDR3, as DNA: TGTGCCAGCAGTGAAGGCCCGGTCGGGTTCTTC.

The chain recombines TRBV27 with TRBJ1-2; 9 bases are shared with TRBD1. Germline V lookup: CDR1 MNHEY, CDR2 SMNVEV (reference sequence). This CDR3 has 14 residues. J lost 6 bases, V lost 3 bases, and 5 bases had no gene match. This chain's CDR3 is CASSLSQGAHGYTF. DNA for the CDR3: TGTGCCAGCAGTTTGTCACAGGGGGCGCATGGCTACACCTTC.

The rearrangement links TRBV4-3 to TRBJ2-1, with 8 nucleotides matching TRBD2. V lost 1 base and J lost 4; bases outside the gene matches: 12. There are 18 residues in the CDR3. Per germline, CDR1 LGHNA and CDR2 YSLEER. The CDR3 DNA is TGCGCCAGCAGCCAAGCCCCCGGCGGGGGGCCCTCTTACAATGAGCAGTTCTTC. Its translation: CASSQAPGGGPSYNEQFF.

The chain employs TRBV18 and TRBJ2-5, with a weak D call TRBD2 (6 bases). There are 16 residues in the CDR3. In germline, CDR1 is KGHSH, CDR2 LQKENI. V was cut by 0 bases and J by 4 bases, with 15 bases left in between. CDR3 residues: CASSPPGTGDGETQYF. CDR3 DNA sequence: TGTGCCAGCTCACCACCAGGGACTGGGGATGGAGAGACCCAGTACTTC.

The chain joins TRBV11-1 to TRBJ2-7, with 10 bases matching TRBD2. The CDR3 covers 14 residues. Germline CDR1 is SGHAT and CDR2 is FQDESV (reference sequence). V lost 5 bases and J lost 3; bases outside the gene matches: 4. CDR3 amino acids: CASSQGLANYEQYF. CDR3 sequence (DNA): TGTGCCAGCAGCCAGGGACTAGCGAACTACGAGCAGTACTTC.

This chain uses TRBV30 with TRBJ1-1, with D perhaps matching TRBD1 (6 bases). This CDR3 spans 15 amino acids. Germline V gene lookup returns CDR1 GTSNPN and CDR2 SVGIG (reference sequence). Trimming took off 7 bases at V and 3 bases at J, with 21 bases between the two ends. The CDR3 nucleotides read TGTGCCTTACTTCGGACAGCAAGGCGGGACACTGAAGCTTTCTTT. Protein sequence: CALLRTARRDTEAFF.